A single sample is the source of the 14 T cell receptor beta chains below, sequenced in a study of T cells after yellow fever vaccination. One entry per CDR3 protein results from TCRdb running MiXCR on the 5' RACE reads. The table shows 150,000 to 200,000 distinct CDR3 sequences, with about a tenth occurring only once. Sequences were derived from CD8+ T cells sorted from PBMCs, sampled 45 days after the yellow fever booster vaccination. These receptors all stem from a man between 18 and 35 years old who received the YFV17D yellow fever vaccine.

The genes are TRBV6-5 and TRBJ1-6; TRBD1 might be the D (5 bases). The V gene lost 6 bases and the J gene lost 7 bases, with 19 bases spanning the gap. Germline V gives CDR1 MNHEY, CDR2 SVGAGI. The CDR3 length is 16 residues. CDR3 sequence reads: CASRPPGGALNSPLHF. CDR3 nucleotides: TGTGCCAGCAGACCACCTGGAGGGGCCCTAAATTCACCCCTCCACTTT.

V is TRBV10-2 and J is TRBJ2-3; D is possibly TRBD1 or TRBD2 (5 bases each). Germline V CDR1 and CDR2: WSHSY, SAAADI. The CDR3 covers 15 residues. Trimming removed 4 bases from V and 4 bases from J, with 15 bases in between. CDR3 protein: CASSAGTVIPDTQYF. CDR3 in DNA: TGCGCCAGCAGTGCCGGGACGGTAATACCAGATACGCAGTATTTT.

This clonotype was recorded at least ten times. The chain combines TRBV12-3 or TRBV12-4 with TRBJ1-1, with a weak D call TRBD1 (6 bases). The V end was cut by 2 bases, the J end by 5 bases, with 12 bases between. This CDR3 has 14 residues. CDR3 DNA sequence: TGTGCCAGCAGTTTATTACAGGGCTATACTGAAGCTTTCTTT. Translation: CASSLLQGYTEAFF.

The V call is TRBV7-9, the J call TRBJ2-1, with 10 bases that match TRBD1. The CDR3 covers 16 residues. CDR1 is SEHNR and CDR2 is FQNEAQ in the germline V gene (reference sequence). The ends lost 5 bases at V and 6 bases at J; junction bases unmatched: 10. The CDR3 protein is CASSHIDGTGVNEQFF. CDR3 DNA sequence: TGTGCCAGCAGCCACATTGACGGGACAGGGGTCAATGAGCAGTTCTTC.

This clonotype was seen only a few times. The CDR3 nucleotides read TGCGCCAGCAGCCCTCAAAGATGGAACACTGAAGCTTTCTTT. This translates into CASSPQRWNTEAFF. The rearrangement uses TRBV4-1 and TRBJ1-1; D is unclear. Per the germline V gene, CDR1 is MGHRA and CDR2 is YSYEKL. The CDR3 extends over 14 amino acids. V lost 4 bases, J lost 1 base, and 10 bases lay in between.

This clonotype has more than one count but fewer than ten. V and J are TRBV4-1 and TRBJ1-1; D not resolved. The CDR3 loop spans 13 amino acids. With 0 bases removed from V and 5 bases from J, the gap between germline ends came to 7 bases. Germline loops: CDR1 MGHRA, CDR2 YSYEKL. DNA for the CDR3: TGCGCCAGCAGCCAAGAGGCTAGAACTGAAGCTTTCTTT. This sequence encodes CASSQEARTEAFF.

This clonotype was observed a few times. The chain has TRBV4-3 and TRBJ1-2; D is perhaps TRBD1 (6 bases). Trimming removed 0 bases at V and 2 bases at J, with 10 bases between. Germline V CDR1 and CDR2: LGHNA, YSLEER. The CDR3 contains 15 residues. CDR3: CASSQDGGLNYGYTF. DNA for the CDR3: TGCGCCAGCAGCCAAGATGGGGGGCTGAACTATGGCTACACCTTC.

This clonotype was counted only a few times. The rearrangement joins TRBV29-1 to TRBJ2-7; TRBD1 aligns across 10 bases. The germline CDR1 and CDR2 sequences are SQVTM and ANQGSEA. V shed 3 bases, J shed 6 bases, and the junction held 5 bases outside the gene matches. CDR3 size: 13 residues. The CDR3, as DNA: TGCAGCGTTGATACTGGGACAGGGGTCGAGCAGTACTTC. Its protein is CSVDTGTGVEQYF.

This clonotype was detected a few times. The chain combines TRBV12-3 or TRBV12-4 with TRBJ1-5; unclear D gene. The CDR3 loop spans 14 amino acids. The ends were cut back, 3 bases at V and 2 bases at J, with 8 bases in the middle. This chain's CDR3 is CASSFRPGNQPQHF. CDR3 sequence (DNA): TGTGCCAGCAGTTTCCGACCTGGCAATCAGCCCCAGCATTTT.

The table lists this clonotype with many counts. This rearrangement joins TRBV7-9 to TRBJ2-7; weak D call: TRBD1 (6 bases). CDR3 length equals 14 residues. V dropped 5 bases and J dropped 6 bases, with 17 bases sitting between them. Per germline, CDR1 SEHNR and CDR2 FQNEAQ (reference sequence). The CDR3 region is CASSNRDTPREQYF. The CDR3 DNA sequence: TGTGCCAGCAGCAACCGGGACACGCCACGCGAGCAGTACTTC.

This clonotype was counted between two and nine times. This chain connects TRBV4-1 to TRBJ2-3; D may be TRBD1 (6 bases). The CDR3 loop spans 16 amino acids. V was cut by 2 bases and J by 0 bases, with 12 bases left in between. Germline V gives CDR1 MGHRA, CDR2 YSYEKL. The CDR3 sequence is CASSQSDSHSTDTQYF. Here the CDR3 DNA reads TGCGCCAGCAGCCAATCGGACAGCCACAGCACAGATACGCAGTATTTT.

V gene TRBV12-3 or TRBV12-4 combines with J gene TRBJ2-4; TRBD2 agrees at 11 bases. V lost 7 bases and J lost 9; bases outside the gene matches: 5. This CDR3 has 13 amino acids. CDR3 region: CASTVAGGGIQYF. The CDR3 bases are TGTGCCAGCACCGTAGCGGGGGGGGGCATTCAGTACTTC.

Only a few counts were recorded for this clonotype. The V call is TRBV4-2, the J call TRBJ2-7, with D tentatively TRBD1 or TRBD2 (5 bases each). The germline V and J ends were trimmed by 1 base and 3 bases, with 10 bases remaining between them. This CDR3 region has 14 residues. Germline V CDR1 and CDR2: LGHNA, YNFKEQ. The DNA for the CDR3 is TGTGCCAGCAGCCAAGGAGGGCAGGGCTACGAGCAGTACTTC. It specifies CASSQGGQGYEQYF.

The V call is TRBV12-3 or TRBV12-4, the J call TRBJ2-2, with D tentatively TRBD1 (5 bases). Trimming stripped 1 base from V and 6 bases from J, with 9 bases between. This CDR3 is built from 14 residues. The CDR3: CASSLGDSSGELFF. The CDR3 bases are TGTGCCAGCAGTTTAGGAGACAGTTCCGGGGAGCTGTTTTTT.